This T cell receptor (beta chain) was recorded in a study of T cell clones after liver transplantation. On the study more broadly: Tolerant meant at least one year fully off immunosuppression without liver enzymes above twice normal. Timepoints were pre-transplant, pre-withdrawal, and after withdrawal was completed or failed.

The CDR3 is 16 amino acids. From germline, CDR1 is LNHDA and CDR2 SQIVND (reference sequence). Trimming cost V 9 bases and J 4 bases; bases outside gene matches: 14. Clones were sequenced by immunoSEQ multiplex PCR, and TCRdb holds only the in-frame ones, with some missing. This table holds some 110,000 clones, 90% found once. This receptor was identified in a human patient who received a liver transplant. The graft donor may account for some of the T cells. This specimen was CD4+ T cells from blood, taken 12 months after liver transplant. The V call is TRBV19, the J call TRBJ2-1, with 8 nucleotides matching TRBD2. The CDR3 sequence: CARGPGGLVPYNEQFF. DNA for the CDR3: TGTGCCAGGGGCCCCGGGGGACTAGTGCCTTACAATGAGCAGTTCTTC.